The rows below give T cell receptor beta chains drawn from one sample of a study of blood T cell repertoires in COVID-19. Produced via immunoSEQ multiplex PCR; TCRdb's table is partial and in-frame only. The table lists about 160,000 clones, 86% of them singletons. The sample taken for sequencing was peripheral blood. Source of these receptors: a man in his fifties or sixties with active or convalescent COVID-19. Both conserved end residues are part of each CDR3. Clone sizes are given selectively: once, few, many, or a class where the clone is expanded.

J gene	CDR3 length	clone size	V gene	CDR3 protein
TRBJ2-3	15	.	TRBV6-2/TRBV6-3	CASSKTSGRTDTQYF
TRBJ1-1	14	.	TRBV6-5	CASRPITMNTEAFF
TRBJ2-3	16	.	TRBV18	CASSPPWGQGTDTQYF
TRBJ2-2	17	.	TRBV2	CASSPGAGATFTGELFF
TRBJ2-7	16	.	TRBV19	CASSAGTGRMWGEQYF
TRBJ1-2	16	.	TRBV27	CASSLKTGGLDYGYTF
TRBJ2-1	12	.	TRBV24-1	CATSFRRGEQFF
TRBJ2-1	15	.	TRBV6-2/TRBV6-3	CASSNLAGGNNEQFF
TRBJ2-6	19	.	TRBV4-2	CASSQDRGSGVGGANVLTF
TRBJ2-7	15	.	TRBV7-2	CASSYQTGTTYEQYF
TRBJ1-3	12	.	TRBV10-3	CAISESGNTIYF
TRBJ2-2	17	.	TRBV27	CASSLGWAGANTGELFF
TRBJ2-2	15	.	TRBV4-2	CASSQVLYGSGELFF
TRBJ1-1	14	.	TRBV7-9	CASSSETGSTEAFF
TRBJ2-6	20	.	TRBV4-2	CASSQALGGQGSSGANVLTF
TRBJ2-5	12	once	TRBV29-1	CSVNSGGETQYF
TRBJ1-5	12	once	TRBV6-5	CAIGEGNQPQHF
TRBJ1-1	15	.	TRBV28	CASTVPLRMRTEAFF
TRBJ1-1	13	.	TRBV7-2	CATRTGLNTEAFF
TRBJ1-2	15	.	TRBV7-2	CASSSNAGTAYGYTF
TRBJ1-2	12	.	TRBV27	CASSLPGGGYTF
TRBJ2-2	13	few	TRBV6-2/TRBV6-3	CASSNRVSGELFF
TRBJ2-1	16	.	TRBV7-9	CASSSGAAGGYNEQFF
TRBJ2-1	17	.	TRBV18	CASSPPGHQVRDNEQFF
TRBJ1-4	14	.	TRBV6-2/TRBV6-3	CASSYLGGREKLFF
TRBJ2-7	15	few	TRBV2	CASRRMAGDSYEQYF
TRBJ1-6	15	.	TRBV5-1	CASSLWEGSNSPLHF
TRBJ2-7	15	.	TRBV5-1	CASSLDGQGAGEQYF
TRBJ2-7	16	.	TRBV9	CASSVDSGRYGYEQYF
TRBJ2-1	15	.	TRBV4-3	CASSQRTGGIYEQFF
TRBJ1-4	14	once	TRBV19	CASSSGQTNEKLFF
TRBJ2-4	17	few	TRBV6-2/TRBV6-3	CASSSLPSQVAKNIQYF
TRBJ2-3	13	.	TRBV7-2	CASSLYFTDTQYF
TRBJ2-7	15	.	TRBV6-5	CASSYDRTSGYEQYF
TRBJ2-3	20	.	TRBV4-3	CASSQEGKGTSGIYADTQYF
TRBJ1-1	16	.	TRBV5-4	CASSEGTGGLFTEAFF
TRBJ2-2	16	.	TRBV7-8	CASSRGQGALTGELFF
TRBJ2-4	15	few	TRBV5-1	CASSLQGESKNIQYF
TRBJ1-1	14	.	TRBV21-1	CASSKGEGSTEAFF
TRBJ1-1	13	.	TRBV7-2	CASSLGGLPEAFF
TRBJ1-6	13	.	TRBV10-3	CAISDRGGSPLHF
TRBJ2-7	15	.	TRBV2	CASSEEAVSSYEQYF
TRBJ1-1	12	.	TRBV5-4	CASSWQGSEAFF